This T cell receptor (beta chain) was observed in a study of monozygotic twins with cystic fibrosis. Notes on the study in general: Co-twins had the most similar V usage for 13 of 16 pairs, J for 8. Unrelated CF individuals shared fewer identical clonotypes than monozygotic CF twins.

The germline CDR1 and CDR2 sequences are MRHNA and SNTAGT. Deletions cut 3 bases from V and 5 bases from J, with 14 bases between. CDR3 size: 14 residues. Repertoires were generated with immunoSEQ multiplex PCR, while TCRdb's copy carries only in-frame clones and drops some. This table has approximately 7,200 clones, roughly 94% appearing once. A remark on this clone: Antigen: not known.

This TCR came from a boy under 10 years old with cystic fibrosis. The sequencing sample was made of blood. The chain joins TRBV6-4 to TRBJ2-7; TRBD1 might be the D (5 bases). CDR3 residues: CASSEGQGSNEQYF. CDR3 coding DNA: TGTGCCAGCAGTGAAGGCCAGGGCAGCAACGAGCAGTACTTC.